This T cell receptor (beta chain) was captured by sequencing in a study of graft-versus-host responses after intestinal transplantation. Study-wide context: After anti-thymocyte globulin induction, recipients took tacrolimus and steroids for three to four years. Study conclusions and caveats: Among circulating GvH clones, peak levels were associated with early post-transplant declines in HvG clones. Investigators detected GvH clones in recipient marrow, with some emerging earlier in ileum or blood.

Trimming at V came to 1 base and at J to 7 bases, leaving 3 bases not matched to a gene. This CDR3 spans 14 amino acids. CDR1 PRHDT and CDR2 FYEKMQ come from the germline V gene (reference sequence). Profiling relied on immunoSEQ multiplex PCR, and the TCRdb table lists in-frame clones only, not all of them. The data contain 8,500 to 11,000 clones, 36% of them singletons. With 200,000 irradiated, violet-dye-labeled stimulator cells, 200,000 CFSE-labeled responder cells were plated. After the reaction, the investigators sorted the proliferating CFSE-low CD3+CD4+ and CD3+CD8+ responders. The receptor comes from a human patient who received an intestinal transplant. The V and J genes are TRBV13 and TRBJ1-4, with 7 bases identical to TRBD1. The sequencing here drew on alloreactive CD8+ T cells from a mixed lymphocyte reaction culture, taken before intestinal transplant. Regarding subset: CFSE-low proliferating T cells sorted from roughly six-day pre-transplant mixed lymphocyte reaction (GvH or HvG direction). The DNA for the CDR3 is TGTGCCAGCAGCTTAGCAGGGGGAGGTGAAAAACTGTTTTTT. The encoded protein is CASSLAGGGEKLFF.